This TCR beta chain was sequenced for a study of regulatory T cells in long-lasting Graves disease (dated by TCRdb to the early 2020s). About the full investigation: Patients with newly diagnosed Graves' disease had been on antithyroid drugs for under 3 months. Peripheral blood TCR sequencing and RNA sequencing compared persistent Graves' disease patients with newly diagnosed Graves' disease patients. The study was conducted in China and was registered as a clinical trial. A total of approximately 35 samples were covered by TCR sequencing, comprising approximately 13 persistent and about 20 newly diagnosed Graves' disease patients.

Spanning cysteine to phenylalanine, the CDR3 consists of 16 amino acids. Of the read, only the CDR3 DNA is kept; its 48 bases are in frame from base 1. CDR1 and CDR2 are read off the germline V gene as MNHEY and SVGAGI. General conclusions and limits of the study: A larger number of public clonotypes was shared among persistent patients (around 2,500) than among newly diagnosed patients (around 890). TRBV28, TRBJ1-2 and TRBJ2-5 were preferentially used in persistent disease, while TRBV20-1 and TRBJ2-1 were favored in newly diagnosed disease. The small sample size was acknowledged by the authors as a limitation that may reduce accuracy. Sequencing and analysis were restricted to the TCR beta chain. Compared with newly diagnosed patients, persistent Graves' disease patients had lower TCR Shannon entropy and fewer highly expanded clones, which suggests clonal expansion. The study examined only peripheral blood because the primary lesion, thyroid tissue, could not be accessed.

The method was multiplex PCR. Sequencing relied on an Illumina HiSeq 4000. To build TCR beta libraries, CDR3 regions were amplified by Arm-PCR using iRepertoire HTBI primers. Before sequencing, the PCR products underwent gel purification. The source study handled its data this way. Across samples, 60 to 75 TRBV and roughly 15 TRBJ segments were identified and used for gene usage analysis of CDR3 amino acid clonotypes. Filtered high-quality paired reads were merged into contigs using COPE and FqMerger. BLAST was used to align contigs to the IMGT TRBV, TRBD and TRBJ reference genes, and CDR3 was defined following IMGT. Any clonotype with a frequency above 0.1% was counted as a highly expanded clone. Shannon entropy was used to measure repertoire diversity, and the Gini coefficient was used to measure V-J evenness. Public clonotypes were defined as clonotypes shared by more than one individual. In-frame beta chains were kept once TCRdb had trimmed the public reads at Q25 with fastp and called clones with MiXCR. Here each entry gathers all rows of one CDR3 protein and keeps the most common genes and DNA. TCRdb's processing, not the study's, gives the V and J calls here. Across this sample there are 540,000 or so distinct CDR3 sequences, with approximately 13% seen only once. The ten largest clones capture more than 8.5% of the sample.

The meaning of the sample's time point label: newly diagnosed GD, antithyroid drugs for less than 3 months. For both TCR sequencing and RNA sequencing, RNA was extracted from PBMCs using TRIzol. The diagnosis of Graves' disease followed American Thyroid Association guidelines. Patients for the study were recruited at an endocrinology department in Xi'an, China. Each patient gave approximately 10 milliliters of peripheral blood, collected in an EDTA anticoagulant tube. Ficoll Paque Plus density gradient separation was used to isolate PBMCs, and no further T cell sorting was done. An Agilent 2100 Bioanalyzer and agarose gel were used to assess RNA quality, and a NanoDrop 2000 was used to measure RNA concentration. As for this clonotype: Its cognate antigen has yet to be identified. Base quality data are lacking; no much larger clone is found one base away.

This same sample was also part of a study on T cells in Graves' hyperthyroidism and ophthalmopathy. As described in the second report: A patient counted as having stable Graves' hyperthyroidism if no progression to ophthalmopathy occurred over 18 months of follow-up. Hyperthyroidism patients were aged 18 to 65 years and newly diagnosed, with disease duration of less than 2 months. The study excluded patients with uncontrolled infections, other autoimmune diseases, pregnancy or lactation. Diagnoses were based on clinical symptoms, serum thyroxine and TRAb, thyroid ultrasound and orbital computed tomography. The TCR CDR3 was subjected to a first round of RT-PCR using the HTBI primer set and the Qiagen OneStep RT-PCR kit. Most expanded thyroid clonotypes (frequency above 0.001) were also detected in blood, a finding suggesting that blood repertoires may reflect thyroid immune responses. Ophthalmopathy was separated from stable hyperthyroidism by a 13 V-J signature model, with about 86% sensitivity and 81% to 82% specificity obtained in cross-validation and 80%/75% obtained in testing. In validation, the model predicted progression to ophthalmopathy with roughly 66% sensitivity and over 72% specificity, a median of approximately 6.7 months before onset. TCR V-J signatures able to tell the groups apart were searched for in a discovery cohort of 100 or so patients, of whom roughly 42 had Graves' ophthalmopathy and around 56 had stable Graves' hyperthyroidism. Whether ophthalmopathy could be predicted prospectively was tested in an independent validation cohort made up of 18 to 20 hyperthyroidism patients plus 17 patients who later progressed to ophthalmopathy. For training and testing, the 100 patients in the discovery cohort were randomly divided in a 7:3 ratio. The study also compared thyroid tissue and blood T-cell repertoires from 5 to 7 Graves' hyperthyroidism patients. Once sampling was done, hyperthyroidism patients were given methimazole at a starting dose of 30 mg daily, whereas ophthalmopathy patients were given high-dose intravenous methylprednisolone. Libraries were constructed in a second round of multiplex PCR, after which size selection and purification were carried out. Paired-end sequencing of the libraries was performed with 100 bp reads on an Illumina HiSeq2000. Raw data were processed with SOAPnuke, discarding reads with adapters, uncalled bases, mean Phred below 15, or no exact constant-primer or identifier match. COPE v1.2.5 was used to merge the high-quality paired reads, and each unique nucleotide sequence was defined as a clonotype. MiTCR v1.1 was used to align the clonotypes against IMGT TRBV, TRBD and TRBJ reference segments. Only V-J combinations with frequency above 0.0001, covering approximately 99% of repertoires, were analysed. A TCS score was defined as the ratio of F50 (clonal expansion) to E x V (chaos), with BLOSUM62-based TCRdist applied between CDR3 peptides within each V-J. Welch's t-statistics and random forest reduced around 510 V-J features to about 12, which were used in a naive Bayes classifier (R e1071). No statistical method was used to set the sample size in advance, and investigators knew the group allocation. The paper reports TCR Vbeta CDR3 sequencing of 130 to 150 peripheral blood samples: 43 ophthalmopathy, fewer than 80 hyperthyroidism and approximately 17 progressor patients.

The sequence came from a man aged 25 to 40 with Graves disease. Donor details come from another sample of the same person, matched by shared clones. Sequenced here: peripheral blood mononuclear cells (PBMCs), sampled at new diagnosis, from a patient treated with antithyroid drugs. The V gene is TRBV6-5 and the J gene is TRBJ2-3; a stretch of 7 junction bases matches TRBD2. The J call may not be correct, given that the DNA end is closer to TRBJ2-5. In nucleotides, the sequence is TGTGCCAGCAGTTACTCCGCGGGAGCGGTGACAGAGACCCAGTACTTC. Translated, it reads CASSYSAGAVTETQYF.